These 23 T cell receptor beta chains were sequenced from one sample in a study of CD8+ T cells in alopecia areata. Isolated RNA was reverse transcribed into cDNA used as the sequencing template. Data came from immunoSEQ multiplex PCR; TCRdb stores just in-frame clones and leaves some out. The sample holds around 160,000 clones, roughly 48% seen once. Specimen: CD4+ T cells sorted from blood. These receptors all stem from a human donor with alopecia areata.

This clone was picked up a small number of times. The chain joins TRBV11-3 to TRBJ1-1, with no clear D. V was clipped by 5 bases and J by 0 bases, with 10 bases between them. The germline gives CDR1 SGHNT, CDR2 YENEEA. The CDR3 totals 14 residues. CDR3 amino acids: CASSTSLMNTEAFF. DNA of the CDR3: TGTGCCAGCAGCACCAGCCTCATGAACACTGAAGCTTTCTTT. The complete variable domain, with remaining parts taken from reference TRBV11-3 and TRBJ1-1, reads EAGVVQSPRYKIIEKKQPVAFWCNPISGHNTLYWYLQNLGQGPELLIRYENEEAVDDSQLPKDRFSAERLKGVDSTLKIQPAELGDSAVYLCASSTSLMNTEAFFGQGTRLTVV.

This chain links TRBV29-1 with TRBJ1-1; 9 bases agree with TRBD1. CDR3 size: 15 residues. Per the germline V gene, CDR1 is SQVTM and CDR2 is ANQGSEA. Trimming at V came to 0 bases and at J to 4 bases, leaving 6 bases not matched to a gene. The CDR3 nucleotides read TGCAGCGTTGAAGATCTAGAGACAGGGGGCACTGAAGCTTTCTTT. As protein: CSVEDLETGGTEAFF.

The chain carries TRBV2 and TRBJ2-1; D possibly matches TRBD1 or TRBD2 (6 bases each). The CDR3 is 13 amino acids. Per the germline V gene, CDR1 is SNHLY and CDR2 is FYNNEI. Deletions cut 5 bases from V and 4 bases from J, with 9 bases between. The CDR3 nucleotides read TGTGCCAGCAGTAGGGGGGAATACAATGAGCAGTTCTTC. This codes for CASSRGEYNEQFF.

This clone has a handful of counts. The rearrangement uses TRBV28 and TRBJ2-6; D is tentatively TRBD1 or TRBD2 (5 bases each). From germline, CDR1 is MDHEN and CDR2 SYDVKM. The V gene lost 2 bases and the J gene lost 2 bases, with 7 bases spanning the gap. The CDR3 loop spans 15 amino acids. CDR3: CASSLLGAGANVLTF. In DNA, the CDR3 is TGTGCCAGCAGTTTACTGGGGGCTGGGGCCAACGTCCTGACTTTC.

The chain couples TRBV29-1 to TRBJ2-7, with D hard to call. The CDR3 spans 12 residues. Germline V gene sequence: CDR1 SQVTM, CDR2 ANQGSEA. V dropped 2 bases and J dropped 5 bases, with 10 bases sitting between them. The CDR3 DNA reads TGCAGCGTTGAACGGACCGCGGACGAGCAGTACTTC. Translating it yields CSVERTADEQYF.

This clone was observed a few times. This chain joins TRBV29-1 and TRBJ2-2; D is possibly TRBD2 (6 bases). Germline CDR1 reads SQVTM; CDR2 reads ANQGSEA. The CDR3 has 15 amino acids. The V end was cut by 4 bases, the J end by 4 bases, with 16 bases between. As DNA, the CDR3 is TGCAGCGTTGCTGGAGGGGTACGGGGCACCGGGGAGCTGTTTTTT. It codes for CSVAGGVRGTGELFF.

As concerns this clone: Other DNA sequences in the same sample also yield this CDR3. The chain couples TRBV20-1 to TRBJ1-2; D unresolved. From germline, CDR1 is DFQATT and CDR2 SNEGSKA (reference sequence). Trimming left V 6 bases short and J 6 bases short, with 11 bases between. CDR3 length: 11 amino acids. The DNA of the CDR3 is TGCAGTGCCAGACGAGGCGATGGCTACACCTTC. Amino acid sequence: CSARRGDGYTF.

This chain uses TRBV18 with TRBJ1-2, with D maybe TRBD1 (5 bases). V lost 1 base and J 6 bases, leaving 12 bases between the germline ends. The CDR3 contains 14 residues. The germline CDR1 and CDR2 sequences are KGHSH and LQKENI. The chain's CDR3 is CASSPLDSNNGYTF. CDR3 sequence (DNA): TGTGCCAGCTCACCACTTGACAGCAATAATGGCTACACCTTC.

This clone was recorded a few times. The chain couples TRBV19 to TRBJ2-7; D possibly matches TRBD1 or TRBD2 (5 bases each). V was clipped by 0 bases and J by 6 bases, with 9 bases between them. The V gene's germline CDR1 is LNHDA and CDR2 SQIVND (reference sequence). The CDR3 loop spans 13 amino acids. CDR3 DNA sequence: TGTGCCAGTAGTATAGATCTGGGGACCGAGCAGTACTTC. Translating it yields CASSIDLGTEQYF. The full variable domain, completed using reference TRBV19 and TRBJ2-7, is DGGITQSPKYLFRKEGQNVTLSCEQNLNHDAMYWYRQDPGQGLRLIYYSQIVNDFQKGDIAEGYSVSREKKESFPLTVTSAQKNPTAFYLCASSIDLGTEQYFGPGTRLTVT.

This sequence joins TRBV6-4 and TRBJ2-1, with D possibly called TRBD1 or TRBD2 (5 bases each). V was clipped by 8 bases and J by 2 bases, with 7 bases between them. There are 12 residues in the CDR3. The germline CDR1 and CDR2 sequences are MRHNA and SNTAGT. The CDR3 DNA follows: TGTGCCAGCGGGGGAACCTACAATGAGCAGTTCTTC. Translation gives CASGGTYNEQFF.

The DNA for the CDR3 is TGTGCCAGCAGTTCTTCTTCCGACAACAATCAGCCCCAGCATTTT. This codes for CASSSSSDNNQPQHF. The chain couples TRBV28 to TRBJ1-5; D is unclear. Germline CDR1 reads MDHEN; CDR2 reads SYDVKM. With 4 bases removed from V and 3 bases from J, the gap between germline ends came to 13 bases. CDR3 length: 15 residues.

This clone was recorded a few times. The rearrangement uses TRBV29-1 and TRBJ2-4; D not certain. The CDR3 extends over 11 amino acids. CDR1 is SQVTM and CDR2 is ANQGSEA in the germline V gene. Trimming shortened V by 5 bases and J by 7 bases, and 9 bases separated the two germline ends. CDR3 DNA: TGCAGCGTTCTCGCGAATAACATTCAGTACTTC. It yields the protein CSVLANNIQYF.

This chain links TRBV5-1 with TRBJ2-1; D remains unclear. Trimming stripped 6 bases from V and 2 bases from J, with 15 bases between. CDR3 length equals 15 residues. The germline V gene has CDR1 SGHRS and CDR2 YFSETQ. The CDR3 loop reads CASTLGRGPYNEQFF. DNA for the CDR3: TGCGCCAGCACGCTGGGAAGAGGACCCTACAATGAGCAGTTCTTC.

CDR3 amino acids: CASSTAQETQYF. DNA for the CDR3: TGCGCCAGCAGCACCGCTCAAGAGACCCAGTACTTC. This chain joins TRBV5-1 and TRBJ2-5, with D uncertain. Germline CDR1 and CDR2: SGHRS and YFSETQ. V dropped 4 bases and J dropped 2 bases, with 6 bases sitting between them. This CDR3 contains 12 residues.

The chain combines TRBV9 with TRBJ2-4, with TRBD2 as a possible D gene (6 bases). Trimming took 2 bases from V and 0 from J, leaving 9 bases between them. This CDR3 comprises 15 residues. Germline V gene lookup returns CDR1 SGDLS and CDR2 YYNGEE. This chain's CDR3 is CASSVGDLAKNIQYF. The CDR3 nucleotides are TGTGCCAGCAGCGTGGGGGACTTAGCCAAAAACATTCAGTACTTC. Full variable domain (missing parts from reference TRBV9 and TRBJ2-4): DSGVTQTPKHLITATGQRVTLRCSPRSGDLSVYWYQQSLDQGLQFLIQYYNGEERAKGNILERFSAQQFPDLHSELNLSSLELGDSALYFCASSVGDLAKNIQYFGAGTRLSVL.

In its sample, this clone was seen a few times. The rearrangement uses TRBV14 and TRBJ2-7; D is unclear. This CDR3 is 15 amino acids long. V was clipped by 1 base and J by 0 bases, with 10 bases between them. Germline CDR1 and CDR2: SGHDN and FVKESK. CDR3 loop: CASSQGPRSSYEQYF. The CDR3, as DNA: TGTGCCAGCAGCCAAGGTCCCCGGAGCTCCTACGAGCAGTACTTC. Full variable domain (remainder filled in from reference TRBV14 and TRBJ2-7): EAGVTQFPSHSVIEKGQTVTLRCDPISGHDNLYWYRRVMGKEIKFLLHFVKESKQDESGMPNNRFLAERTGGTYSTLKVQPAELEDSGVYFCASSQGPRSSYEQYFGPGTRLTVT.

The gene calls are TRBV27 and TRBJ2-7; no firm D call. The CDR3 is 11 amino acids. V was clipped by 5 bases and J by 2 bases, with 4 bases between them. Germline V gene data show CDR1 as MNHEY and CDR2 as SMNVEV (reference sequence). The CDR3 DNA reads TGTGCCAGCAGTACAACCTACGAGCAGTACTTC. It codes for CASSTTYEQYF.

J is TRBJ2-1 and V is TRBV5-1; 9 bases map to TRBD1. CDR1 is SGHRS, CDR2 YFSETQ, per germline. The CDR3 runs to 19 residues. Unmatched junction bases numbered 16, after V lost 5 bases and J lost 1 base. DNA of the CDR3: TGCGCCAGCAGTACACAACCGGGACAGGGCCGAACGTCCTACAATGAGCAGTTCTTC. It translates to CASSTQPGQGRTSYNEQFF. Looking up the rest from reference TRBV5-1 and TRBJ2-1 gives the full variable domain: KAGVTQTPRYLIKTRGQQVTLSCSPISGHRSVSWYQQTPGQGLQFLFEYFSETQRNKGNFPGRFSGRQFSNSRSEMNVSTLELGDSALYLCASSTQPGQGRTSYNEQFFGPGTRLTVL.

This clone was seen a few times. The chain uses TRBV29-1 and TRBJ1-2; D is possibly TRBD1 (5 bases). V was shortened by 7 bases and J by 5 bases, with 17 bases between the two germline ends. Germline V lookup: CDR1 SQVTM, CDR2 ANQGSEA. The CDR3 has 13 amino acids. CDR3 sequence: CSAQGTGGYGYTF. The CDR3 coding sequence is TGCAGCGCCCAAGGGACGGGCGGTTATGGCTACACCTTC. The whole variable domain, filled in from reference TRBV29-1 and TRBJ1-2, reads SAVISQKPSRDICQRGTSLTIQCQVDSQVTMMFWYRQQPGQSLTLIATANQGSEATYESGFVIDKFPISRPNLTFSTLTVSNMSPEDSSIYLCSAQGTGGYGYTFGSGTRLTVV.

CDR3 DNA: TGTGCCAGCAGCTTCAATAGCGGGAGTGCCTACAATGAGCAGTTCTTC. It codes for CASSFNSGSAYNEQFF. The J gene is TRBJ2-1, the V gene TRBV5-6, with 9 positions matching TRBD2. CDR1 is SGHDT and CDR2 is YYEEEE in the germline V gene. Trimming took 2 bases from V and 2 from J; bases not matched to a gene: 5. The CDR3 is 16 amino acids. Full variable domain (outside the CDR3, taken from reference TRBV5-6 and TRBJ2-1): DAGVTQSPTHLIKTRGQQVTLRCSPKSGHDTVSWYQQALGQGPQFIFQYYEEEERQRGNFPDRFSGHQFPNYSSELNVNALLLGDSALYLCASSFNSGSAYNEQFFGPGTRLTVL.

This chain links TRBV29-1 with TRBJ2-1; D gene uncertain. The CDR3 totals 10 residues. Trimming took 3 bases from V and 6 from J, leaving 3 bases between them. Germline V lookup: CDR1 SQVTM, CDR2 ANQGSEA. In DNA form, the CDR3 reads TGCAGCGTTGATATCAATGAGCAGTTCTTC. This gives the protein CSVDINEQFF.

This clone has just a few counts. In nucleotides, the CDR3 is TGTGCCAGTAGTACGAATACAGGTCCCTCTGGGGCCAACGTCCTGACTTTC. Its protein is CASSTNTGPSGANVLTF. The rearrangement uses TRBV19 and TRBJ2-6, with D maybe TRBD1 (5 bases). Trimming removed 4 bases from V and 0 bases from J, with 13 bases in between. Germline-derived CDR1 and CDR2 are LNHDA and SQIVND (reference sequence). This CDR3 spans 17 amino acids.

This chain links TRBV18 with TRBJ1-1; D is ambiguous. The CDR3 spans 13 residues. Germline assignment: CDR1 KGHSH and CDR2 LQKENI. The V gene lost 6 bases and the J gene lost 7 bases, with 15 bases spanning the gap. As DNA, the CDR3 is TGTGCCAGCTCTACAAAAGGGCCTTTTGAAGCTTTCTTT. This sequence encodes CASSTKGPFEAFF.